This record looks at one T cell receptor beta chain sequence and its context. The table lists this clone with a count of one. Its antigen remains unidentified. No much larger clone is present one base from it, and per-base qualities are unavailable. Measured from the cysteine to the phenylalanine, the CDR3 is 15 residues long. Only CDR3 DNA remains: 45 bases, in frame from the first base. The germline ends are 11 bases apart after V is trimmed by 1 base and J by 1 base. From a lookup of the germline V gene, CDR1 and CDR2 are LGHNA and YSLEER. These data belong to a study of T cell responses to AZD1222 COVID-19 vaccine (dated by TCRdb to about 2021). With respect to the entire study: AZD1222 recipients given second doses at about 4 weeks or at about 12 weeks were pooled, since spike-specific TCR depth and breadth were not found to differ between the two schedules. A total of just over 230 trial participants underwent TCR sequencing, of whom about 200 received two doses of AZD1222 and roughly 25 received two doses of the MenACWY control vaccine. Trial participants were enrolled by age into subgroups of 18-55, 56-69 and 70-plus years, and around 140, 26 and 57 TCR-sequenced participants, respectively, were included in these subgroups. Broader findings and caveats from the paper: Nearly half of unique spike-specific TCRs reportedly recognized epitopes outside regions mutated in the B.1.351 and B.1.1.7 variants. Because no day 14 peak-response samples were available, the repertoires could be characterized only after the peak T cell response. After two AZD1222 doses, spike-specific TCR breadth and depth were significantly higher than at day 0 and than in MenACWY recipients. Conclusions about previously exposed vaccinees were limited because only 5 or 6 AZD1222 recipients were SARS-CoV-2 seropositive at baseline. In the small 56-69-year group, the increase in depth fell short of significance, most likely because of low power. Participants were mostly white British and included more females than males, and it was suggested by the authors that clonal diversity may have been underestimated. CD4 TCRs associated with the vaccine covered the entire spike protein, and the dominant responses were in regions 160-218 and 743-854.

The sample's time point label, decoded: baseline before first vaccination. Vaccinee samples were obtained from the UK trials COV001 and COV002, which included a single-blind randomized controlled phase 2/3 trial of AZD1222 (ChAdOx1 nCoV-19) in healthy adults. For TCRbeta chain sequencing, PBMC samples from trial participants were taken at day 0 and at day 28 after the second dose. The CDR3 regions of human TCRbeta chains were analyzed by immunosequencing. As for the original processing: TCRs in the repertoires were matched against a reference library of SARS-CoV-2-specific TCRs that had been generated with the MIRA antigen-specificity platform. Breadth meant the fraction of unique TCRs that were SARS-CoV-2-associated, whereas depth meant the fraction of total T cells that were SARS-CoV-2-associated. Using the MIRA data, every spike-specific TCR was mapped to the spike region that the TCR reacted to and assigned to either a CD4 or a CD8 class. Log10-transformed breadth and depth values were compared by one-way ANOVA with Sidak's multiple comparisons tests. TCRdb limited this immuneACCESS table to in-frame rearrangements with V and J called. A share of clones is missing; checked studies link under half to unresolved V genes, and the rest is unexplained. V, J and clone size are taken as reported in that table, and D and trimming were inferred from the DNA itself. The table for this sample lists roughly 100,000 clones; 91% of them were counted only once. The ten largest clones represent under 50% of the sample.

Here the sequenced sample was peripheral blood, taken on day 0 of AZD1222 vaccination. This sequence uses TRBV4-3 and TRBJ2-7, with the D gene not clear enough to name. The sequence was obtained from an adult in good health. The CDR3 protein: CASSQGPQGSYEQYF. The DNA sequence follows: TGCGCCAGCAGCCAAGGACCACAAGGATCCTACGAGCAGTACTTC.